The source of this T cell receptor beta chain is a study of CD8 T cells in ankylosing spondylitis. The CDR3 runs 16 residues. CDR1 is KGHSH, CDR2 LQKENI, per germline. The germline V and J ends were trimmed by 2 bases and 5 bases, with 19 bases remaining between them. Remarks on this clonotype: What it recognizes is unknown.

Study-level findings and limits: A TCR beta motif made of under 10 highly homologous variants seemed typical of ankylosing spondylitis blood. With a CD8+ phenotype, disease-linked clones were relatively rare in peripheral blood.

TCRdb processed the 5' RACE reads anew with MiXCR; each CDR3 protein has one entry. Of fewer than 550,000 distinct CDR3 sequences listed, about 5% are singletons. The chain uses TRBV18 and TRBJ2-7; tentatively, D is TRBD1 (6 bases). The sequence came from a male donor with ankylosing spondylitis. The specimen sequenced was blood, either unsorted or a sorted T cell fraction (not recorded which). CDR3 nucleotide sequence: TGTGCCAGCTCACCAAGTCAGGGGCGAGGTTCTAACGAGCAGTACTTC. Amino acids: CASSPSQGRGSNEQYF.